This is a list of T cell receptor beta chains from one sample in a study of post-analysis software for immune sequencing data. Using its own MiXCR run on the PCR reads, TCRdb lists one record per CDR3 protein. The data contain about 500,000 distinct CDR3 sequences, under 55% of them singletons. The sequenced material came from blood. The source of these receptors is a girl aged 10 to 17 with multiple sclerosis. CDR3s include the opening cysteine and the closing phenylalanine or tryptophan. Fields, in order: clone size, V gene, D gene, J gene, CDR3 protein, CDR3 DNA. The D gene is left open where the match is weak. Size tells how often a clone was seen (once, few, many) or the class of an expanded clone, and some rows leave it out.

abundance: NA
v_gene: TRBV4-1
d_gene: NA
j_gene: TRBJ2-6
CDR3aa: CASSQRQTGANVLTF
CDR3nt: TGCGCCAGCAGCCAACGACAGACTGGGGCCAACGTCCTGACTTTC

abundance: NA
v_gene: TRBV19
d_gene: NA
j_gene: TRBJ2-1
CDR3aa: CASSYRAGYNEQFF
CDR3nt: TGTGCCAGTAGTTACAGGGCGGGTTACAATGAGCAGTTCTTC

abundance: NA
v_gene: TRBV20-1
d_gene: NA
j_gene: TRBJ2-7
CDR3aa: CSARDGGRFYEQYF
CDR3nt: TGCAGTGCTAGGGATGGGGGGCGCTTCTACGAGCAGTACTTC

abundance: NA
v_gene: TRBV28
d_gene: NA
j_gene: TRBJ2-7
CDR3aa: CASSFSRERPSYEQYF
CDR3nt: TGTGCCAGCAGTTTTTCCCGGGAGAGGCCGTCCTACGAGCAGTACTTC

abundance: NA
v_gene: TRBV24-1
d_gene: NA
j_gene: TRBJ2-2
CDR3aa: CATSDTAVALGGELFF
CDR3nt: TGTGCCACCAGTGATACCGCGGTCGCGCTTGGCGGGGAGCTGTTTTTT

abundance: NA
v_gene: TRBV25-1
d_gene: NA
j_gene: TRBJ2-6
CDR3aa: CASSGGAPLNNVLTF
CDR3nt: TGTGCCAGCAGTGGAGGGGCCCCTCTGAACAACGTCCTGACTTTC

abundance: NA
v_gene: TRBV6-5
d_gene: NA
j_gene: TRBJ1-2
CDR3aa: CASGDPGVYGYTF
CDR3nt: TGTGCCAGCGGGGACCCGGGGGTTTATGGCTACACCTTC

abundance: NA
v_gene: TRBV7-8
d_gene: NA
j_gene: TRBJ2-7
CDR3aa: CASSLTLGSTSYEQYF
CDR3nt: TGTGCCAGCAGCTTAACCCTAGGCAGTACCTCCTACGAGCAGTACTTC

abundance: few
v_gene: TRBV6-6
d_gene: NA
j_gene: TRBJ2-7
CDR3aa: CASSSPQSRHEQYF
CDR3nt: TGTGCCAGCAGTTCCCCCCAGAGTAGGCACGAGCAGTACTTC

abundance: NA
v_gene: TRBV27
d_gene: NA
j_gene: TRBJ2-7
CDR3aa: CASSLVDGSYEQYF
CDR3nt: TGTGCCAGCAGTTTAGTGGACGGATCCTACGAGCAGTACTTC

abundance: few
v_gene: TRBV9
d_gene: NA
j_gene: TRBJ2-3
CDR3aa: CASSPGTTQYF
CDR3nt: TGTGCCAGCAGCCCCGGGACTACGCAGTATTTT

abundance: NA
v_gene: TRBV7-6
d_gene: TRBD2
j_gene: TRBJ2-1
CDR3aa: CASSPPVEGGEQFF
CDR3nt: TGTGCCAGCAGCCCGCCGGTGGAGGGAGGGGAGCAGTTCTTC

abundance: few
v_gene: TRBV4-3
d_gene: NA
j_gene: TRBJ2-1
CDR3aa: CASSQGRRGSYNEQFF
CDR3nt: TGCGCCAGCAGCCAAGGCCGCAGGGGTTCCTACAATGAGCAGTTCTTC

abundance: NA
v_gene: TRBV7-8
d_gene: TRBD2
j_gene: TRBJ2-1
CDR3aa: CASSLGRGTSGRGWQFF
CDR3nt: TGTGCCAGCAGCTTAGGTCGCGGGACTAGCGGGAGAGGATGGCAGTTCTTC